This TCR beta chain is drawn from a study of shared clonotypes between healthy human individuals. As to this clone: The target antigen is unknown.

CDR3 length equals 14 residues. CDR1 and CDR2 (germline): SGHNT, YYREEE (reference sequence). Trimming stripped 4 bases from V and 1 base from J, with 11 bases between. Running of the assay took place at deep level. The table came from immunoSEQ multiplex PCR; TCRdb's copy has only in-frame clones and leaves some out. The table shows about 2 million clones, with roughly 94% occurring only once. General study findings and limits: Across subsets, estimated richness was generally greater for naive than for memory populations. Sampling covered blood only; tissue repertoires likely differ. Shared clonotypes: roughly 4.5% naive CD4, around 4% naive CD8, around 2.2% memory CD4, over 0.3% memory CD8.

Naive CD8 cells were CD45RO-negative, positively selected for CCR7, excluding terminally differentiated effector memory CD45RA+ cells. The sample taken for sequencing was naive CD8+ T cells sorted from blood. The receptor was derived from a man between 18 and 35 years old in good health. V usage is TRBV5-4 and J usage is TRBJ2-5, with unresolved D. The CDR3: CASSRAETQETQYF. CDR3 DNA: TGTGCCAGCAGCCGTGCTGAGACCCAAGAGACCCAGTACTTC.